This T cell receptor beta chain was sequenced in a study of cytomegalovirus exposure and HLA in healthy donors. Broader study findings: A later analysis linked a missense DCLRE1C variant to TCR beta V- and J-gene trimming. Reports indicated that the classifier achieved high specificity and sensitivity in diagnosing cytomegalovirus status.

Germline assignment: CDR1 LNHDA and CDR2 SQIVND (reference sequence). The CDR3 length is 13 residues. There are a few counts of this clone. No antigen is known for it. An end of the junction does not agree with germline; a read error may underlie this. Primers: 60 Vbeta forward and 13 Jbeta reverse. The repertoire was sequenced with immunoSEQ multiplex PCR; TCRdb's copy has only in-frame clones and lacks some. The sample records around 220,000 clones, 60% to 80% being singletons. This sequence was found in a woman under 40 in good health and CMV-seronegative. V usage is TRBV19 and J usage is TRBJ2-3; 10 nucleotides agree with TRBD2. Input material: PBMCs. The DNA for the CDR3 is TGTGCCAGTAGCATAGCGGGGGGAGATACGCAGTATTTT. Its protein product is CASSIAGGDTQYF.